This TCR beta chain was captured in a study of PD-1 blockade in classical Hodgkin lymphoma. Study-wide points: Repertoire differences have undefined causes, possibly disease activity or prior therapy. Reports indicated that newly diagnosed patients had lower baseline TCR diversity than healthy donors did. After ASCT, patients who started nivolumab under 1 year later were excluded.

TCRdb's table, derived via immunoSEQ multiplex PCR, lists solely in-frame clones and lacks some. The repertoire holds about 13,000 clones, with 80% as singletons. With no exception, relapse followed autologous stem cell transplantation in all patients, and brentuximab vedotin exposure varied. Complete response, partial response or progressive disease was each patient's best response. Note on this clone: What it recognizes is unknown.

The germline gives CDR1 SGHNT, CDR2 YYREEE (reference sequence). V lost 0 bases and J lost 6, with 7 bases in between. The CDR3 has 13 residues. This TCR was sampled from a human donor with classical Hodgkin lymphoma. The specimen was peripheral blood mononuclear cells (PBMCs), collected at baseline. This chain uses TRBV5-4 with TRBJ1-3; D is unclear. CDR3 sequence reads: CASSLGIENTIYF. CDR3 bases: TGTGCCAGCAGCTTGGGCATCGAAAACACCATATATTTT.